The clone carrying this T cell receptor (beta chain) was detected a few times. What it binds is not known. The data belong to a study of CD8 T cells in ankylosing spondylitis. The germline V gene encodes CDR1 MDHEN and CDR2 SYDVKM. The length of the CDR3 is 15 residues. J lost 7 bases, V lost 6 bases, and 8 bases had no gene match. Whole-study findings and limits: Those disease-linked clones were CD8+; they were also relatively rare in peripheral blood. A TCR beta motif made of fewer than 10 highly homologous variants seemed typical of ankylosing spondylitis blood. Previous work reported some of these motif variants in the synovial fluid and blood of reactive arthritis.

Via MiXCR, TCRdb re-called the 5' RACE reads, giving one row per CDR3 protein. The sample lists roughly 700,000 distinct CDR3 sequences; roughly 19% were seen once. V gene TRBV28 combines with J gene TRBJ1-4; 10 bases agree with TRBD1. Sequenced: blood, either unsorted or a sorted T cell fraction (not recorded which). The receptor comes from a male donor with ankylosing spondylitis. This CDR3 is CASSHPGQGFEKLFF. The CDR3 coding sequence is TGTGCCAGCAGCCACCCGGGACAGGGGTTTGAAAAACTGTTTTTT. Supplemented by reference TRBV28 and TRBJ1-4, the full variable domain reads DVKVTQSSRYLVKRTGEKVFLECVQDMDHENMFWYRQDPGLGLRLIYFSYDVKMKEKGDIPEGYSVSREKKERFSLILESASTNQTSMYLCASSHPGQGFEKLFFGSGTQLSVL.